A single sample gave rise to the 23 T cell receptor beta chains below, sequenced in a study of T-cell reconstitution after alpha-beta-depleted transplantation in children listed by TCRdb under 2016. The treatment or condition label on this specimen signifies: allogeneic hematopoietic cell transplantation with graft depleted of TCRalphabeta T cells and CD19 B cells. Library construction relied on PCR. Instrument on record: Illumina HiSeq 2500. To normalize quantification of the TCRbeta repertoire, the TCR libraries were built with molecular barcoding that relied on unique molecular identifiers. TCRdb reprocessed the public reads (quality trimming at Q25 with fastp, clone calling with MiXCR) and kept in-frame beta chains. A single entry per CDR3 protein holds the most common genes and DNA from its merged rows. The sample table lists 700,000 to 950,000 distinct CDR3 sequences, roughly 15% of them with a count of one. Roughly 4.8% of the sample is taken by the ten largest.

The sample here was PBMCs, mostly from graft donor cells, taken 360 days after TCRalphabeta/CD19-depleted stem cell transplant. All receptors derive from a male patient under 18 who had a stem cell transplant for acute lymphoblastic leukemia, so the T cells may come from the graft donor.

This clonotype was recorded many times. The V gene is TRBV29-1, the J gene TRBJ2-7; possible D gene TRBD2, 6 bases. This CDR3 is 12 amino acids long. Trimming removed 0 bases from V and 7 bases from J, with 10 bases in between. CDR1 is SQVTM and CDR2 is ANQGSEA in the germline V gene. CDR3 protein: CSVEDLAGEQYF. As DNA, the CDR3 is TGCAGCGTTGAAGATCTGGCGGGGGAGCAGTACTTC.

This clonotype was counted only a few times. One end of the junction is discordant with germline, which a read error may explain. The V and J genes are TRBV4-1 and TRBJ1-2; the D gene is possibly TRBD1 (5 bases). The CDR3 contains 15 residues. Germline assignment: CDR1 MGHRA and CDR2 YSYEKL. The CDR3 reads CAISQEQQGHYGYTF. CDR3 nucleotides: TGCGCCATCAGCCAAGAACAGCAGGGACACTATGGCTACACCTTC.

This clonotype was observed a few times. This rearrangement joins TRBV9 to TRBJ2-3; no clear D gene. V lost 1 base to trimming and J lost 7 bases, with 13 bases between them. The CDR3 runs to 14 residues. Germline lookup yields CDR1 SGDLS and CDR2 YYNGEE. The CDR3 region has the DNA TGTGCCAGCAGCGTACTCCCGACGAGGTATACGCAGTATTTT. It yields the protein CASSVLPTRYTQYF.

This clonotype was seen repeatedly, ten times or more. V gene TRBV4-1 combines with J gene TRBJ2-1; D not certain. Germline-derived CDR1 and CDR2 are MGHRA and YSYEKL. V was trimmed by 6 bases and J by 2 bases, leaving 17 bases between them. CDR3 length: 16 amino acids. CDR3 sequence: CASRTMGSLPYNEQFF. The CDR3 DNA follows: TGCGCCAGCAGAACAATGGGTAGCCTACCCTACAATGAGCAGTTCTTC.

The CDR3 DNA follows: TGTGCCAGCAGCTTAGGCCTAGTGGCAGATACGCAGTATTTT. Amino acid sequence: CASSLGLVADTQYF. The chain has TRBV7-2 and TRBJ2-3; D is ambiguous. The CDR3 runs to 14 residues. Germline CDR1 reads SGHTA; CDR2 reads FQGNSA. V lost 1 base to trimming and J lost 4 bases, with 9 bases between them.

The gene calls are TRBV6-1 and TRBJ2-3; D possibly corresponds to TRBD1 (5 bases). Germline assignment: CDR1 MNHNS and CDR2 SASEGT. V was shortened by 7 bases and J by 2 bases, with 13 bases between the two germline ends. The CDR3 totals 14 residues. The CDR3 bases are TGTGCCAGCAAGGGGAACCTAGTCACAGATACGCAGTATTTT. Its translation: CASKGNLVTDTQYF.

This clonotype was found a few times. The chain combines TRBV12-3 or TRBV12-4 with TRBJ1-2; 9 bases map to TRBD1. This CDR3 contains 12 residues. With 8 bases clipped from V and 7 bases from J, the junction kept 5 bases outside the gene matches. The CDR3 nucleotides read TGTGCCAGCTCACAGGGGGCTATTGGCTACACCTTC. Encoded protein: CASSQGAIGYTF.

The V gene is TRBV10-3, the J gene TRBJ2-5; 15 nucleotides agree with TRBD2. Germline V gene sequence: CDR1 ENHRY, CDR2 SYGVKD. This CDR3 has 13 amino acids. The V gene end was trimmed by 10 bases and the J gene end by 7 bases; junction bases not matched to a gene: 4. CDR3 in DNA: TGTGCCACAACGGGACTAGCGGGAGGGACCCAGTACTTC. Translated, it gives CATTGLAGGTQYF.

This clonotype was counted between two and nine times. The CDR3 loop is CSVGLAGGVTDTQYF. In DNA form, the CDR3 reads TGCAGCGTGGGACTAGCGGGAGGGGTCACAGATACGCAGTATTTT. The chain recombines TRBV29-1 with TRBJ2-3; TRBD2 agrees at 16 bases. The CDR3 covers 15 residues. Per the germline V gene, CDR1 is SQVTM and CDR2 is ANQGSEA. J was trimmed by 2 bases and V by 6 bases; bases with no gene match: 2.

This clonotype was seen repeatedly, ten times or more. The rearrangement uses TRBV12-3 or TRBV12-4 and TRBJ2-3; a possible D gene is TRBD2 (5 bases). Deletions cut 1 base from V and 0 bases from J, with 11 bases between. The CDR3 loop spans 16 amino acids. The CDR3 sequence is CASSLVLAPSTDTQYF. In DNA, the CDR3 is TGTGCCAGCAGTTTAGTCCTAGCACCTAGCACAGATACGCAGTATTTT.

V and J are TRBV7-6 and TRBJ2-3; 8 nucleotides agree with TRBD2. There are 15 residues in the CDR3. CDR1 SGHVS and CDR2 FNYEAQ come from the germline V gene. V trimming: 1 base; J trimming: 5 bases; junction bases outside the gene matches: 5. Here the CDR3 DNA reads TGTGCCAGCAGCTTAGAAGCGGGAGAGGGAGATACGCAGTATTTT. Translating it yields CASSLEAGEGDTQYF.

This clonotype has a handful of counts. CDR3 loop: CASSQAGVRTGELFF. The CDR3 coding sequence is TGCGCCAGCAGTCAAGCGGGAGTTCGAACCGGGGAGCTGTTTTTT. This chain uses TRBV10-1 with TRBJ2-2, with 8 nucleotides matching TRBD2. This CDR3 is built from 15 residues. CDR1 WNHNN and CDR2 SYGVQD come from the germline V gene (reference sequence). V lost 5 bases and J lost 5; bases outside the gene matches: 7.

The CDR3 sequence: CASTPTGGFPYEQYF. The CDR3 DNA follows: TGTGCCAGCACTCCTACCGGGGGGTTTCCCTACGAGCAGTACTTC. The chain recombines TRBV6-2 or TRBV6-3 with TRBJ2-7, with 7 positions matching TRBD2. This CDR3 is 15 amino acids long. The trim removed 7 bases at V and 2 bases at J, leaving 11 bases unmatched. Germline V gene lookup returns CDR1 MNHEY and CDR2 SVGEGT.

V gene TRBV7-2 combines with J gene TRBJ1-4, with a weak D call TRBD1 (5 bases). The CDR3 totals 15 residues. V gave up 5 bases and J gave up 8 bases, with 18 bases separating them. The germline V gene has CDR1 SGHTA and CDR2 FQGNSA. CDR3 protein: CASSRGGGWGEKLFF. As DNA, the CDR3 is TGTGCCAGCAGCCGAGGCGGGGGTTGGGGAGAAAAACTGTTTTTT.

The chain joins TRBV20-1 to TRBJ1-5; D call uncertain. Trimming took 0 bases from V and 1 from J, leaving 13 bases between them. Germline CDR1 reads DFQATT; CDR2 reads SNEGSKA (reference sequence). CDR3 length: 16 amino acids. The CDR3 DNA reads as TGCAGTGCTAGAGATGGGAGAACGGGGAGCAATCAGCCCCAGCATTTT. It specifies CSARDGRTGSNQPQHF.

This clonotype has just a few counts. This CDR3 reads CASSLSRATGGDYGYTF. Here the CDR3 DNA reads TGTGCCAGCAGCTTATCTCGGGCGACAGGGGGGGACTATGGCTACACCTTC. The V and J genes are TRBV7-6 and TRBJ1-2, with 9 bases aligning to TRBD1. J was trimmed by 3 bases and V by 2 bases; bases with no gene match: 10. The CDR3 totals 17 residues. Looked up from germline, CDR1 is SGHVS and CDR2 is FNYEAQ.

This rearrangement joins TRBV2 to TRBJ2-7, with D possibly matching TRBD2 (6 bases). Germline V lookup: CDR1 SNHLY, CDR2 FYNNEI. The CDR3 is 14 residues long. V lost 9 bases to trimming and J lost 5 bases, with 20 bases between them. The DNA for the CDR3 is TGTGCCAGACCGGATTATTTGGGGGGTGACGAGCAGTACTTC. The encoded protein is CARPDYLGGDEQYF.

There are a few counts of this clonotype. CDR3 coding DNA: TGTGCCAGCAGCGTAGGGCTAGCGGGAGCTGGGGAGCAGTACTTC. This translates into CASSVGLAGAGEQYF. The V and J genes are TRBV9 and TRBJ2-7; 10 bases are a match to TRBD2. This CDR3 has 15 residues. Germline CDR1 is SGDLS and CDR2 is YYNGEE. After removal of 0 bases from V and 7 bases from J, the junction contained 7 bases not matched to a gene. Looking up the rest from reference TRBV9 and TRBJ2-7 gives the full variable domain: DSGVTQTPKHLITATGQRVTLRCSPRSGDLSVYWYQQSLDQGLQFLIQYYNGEERAKGNILERFSAQQFPDLHSELNLSSLELGDSALYFCASSVGLAGAGEQYFGPGTRLTVT.

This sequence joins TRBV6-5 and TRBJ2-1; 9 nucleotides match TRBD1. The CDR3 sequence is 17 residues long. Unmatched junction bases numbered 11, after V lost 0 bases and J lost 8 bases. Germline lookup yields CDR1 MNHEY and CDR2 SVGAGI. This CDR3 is CASSYSNGETGGDEQFF. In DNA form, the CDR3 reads TGTGCCAGCAGTTACTCGAATGGGGAGACAGGGGGGGATGAGCAGTTCTTC.

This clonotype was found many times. The CDR3: CSTYTRSYNEQFF. The CDR3 DNA reads TGCAGTACCTACACCCGCTCCTACAATGAGCAGTTCTTC. This sequence joins TRBV20-1 and TRBJ2-1; no clear D gene. Germline V lookup: CDR1 DFQATT, CDR2 SNEGSKA (reference sequence). V shed 8 bases and J shed 0 bases, with 11 bases lying between them. The CDR3 spans 13 residues.

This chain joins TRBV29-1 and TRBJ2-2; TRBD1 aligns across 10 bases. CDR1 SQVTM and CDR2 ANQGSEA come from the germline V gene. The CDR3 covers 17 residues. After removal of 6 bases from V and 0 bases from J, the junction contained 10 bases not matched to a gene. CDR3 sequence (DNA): TGCAGCGTCGAGGCGGGGACAGGGGACTCGAACACCGGGGAGCTGTTTTTT. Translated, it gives CSVEAGTGDSNTGELFF.

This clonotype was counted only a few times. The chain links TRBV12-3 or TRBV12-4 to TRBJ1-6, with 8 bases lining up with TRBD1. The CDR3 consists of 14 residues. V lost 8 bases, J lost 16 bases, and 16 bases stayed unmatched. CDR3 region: CASFTESQGAPLHF. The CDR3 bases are TGTGCCAGCTTTACAGAATCCCAGGGGGCCCCTCTCCACTTT.

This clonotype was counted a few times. The CDR3 DNA follows: TGTGCCAGCCGGGCAGCCAATGGCGGGGAGCTGTTTTTT. It codes for CASRAANGGELFF. V usage is TRBV7-9 and J usage is TRBJ2-2; D gene uncertain. This CDR3 comprises 13 residues. V shed 8 bases and J shed 7 bases, with 14 bases lying between them. The germline V gene encodes CDR1 SEHNR and CDR2 FQNEAQ (reference sequence).